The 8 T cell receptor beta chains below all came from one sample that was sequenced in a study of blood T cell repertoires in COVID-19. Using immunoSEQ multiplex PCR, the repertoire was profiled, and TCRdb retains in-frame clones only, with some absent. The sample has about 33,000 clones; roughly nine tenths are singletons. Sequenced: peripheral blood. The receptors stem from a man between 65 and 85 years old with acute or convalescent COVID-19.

CDR3 nucleotides: TGTGCCAGCAGCATAAGGACTAGCGTGGACACCGGGGAGCTGTTTTTT. Translation gives CASSIRTSVDTGELFF. V usage is TRBV2 and J usage is TRBJ2-2; 9 bases line up with TRBD2. The junction had 8 bases not matched to a gene; V was cut back by 6 bases and J by 3 bases. The CDR3 has 16 amino acids. CDR1 and CDR2 from the germline V gene are SNHLY and FYNNEI.

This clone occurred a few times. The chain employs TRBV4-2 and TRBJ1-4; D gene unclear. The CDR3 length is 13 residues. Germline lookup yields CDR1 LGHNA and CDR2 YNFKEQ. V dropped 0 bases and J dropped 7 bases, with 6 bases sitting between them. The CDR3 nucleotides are TGTGCCAGCAGCCAAGAGGCGGGTGAAAAACTGTTTTTT. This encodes CASSQEAGEKLFF.

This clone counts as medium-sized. CDR3 nucleotide sequence: TGTGCCAGCAGCGAAGTTGAGACTAGCGGGAGTGTAGACACCGGGGAGCTGTTTTTT. It yields the protein CASSEVETSGSVDTGELFF. The chain combines TRBV21-1 with TRBJ2-2; TRBD2, as called in the table, went unchecked against the DNA. TRBV21-1 is flagged as a pseudogene. The CDR3 length is 19 residues.

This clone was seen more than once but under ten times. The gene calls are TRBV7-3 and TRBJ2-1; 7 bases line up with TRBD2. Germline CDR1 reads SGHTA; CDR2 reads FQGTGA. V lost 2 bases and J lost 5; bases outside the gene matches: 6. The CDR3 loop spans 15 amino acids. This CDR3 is CASSLLGEGNNEQFF. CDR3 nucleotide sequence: TGTGCCAGCAGCTTATTAGGGGAGGGGAACAATGAGCAGTTCTTC.

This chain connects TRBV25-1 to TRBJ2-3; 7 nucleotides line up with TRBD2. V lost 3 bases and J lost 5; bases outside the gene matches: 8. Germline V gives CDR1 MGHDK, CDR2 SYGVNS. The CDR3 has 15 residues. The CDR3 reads CASSEGGSRVDTQYF. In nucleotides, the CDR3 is TGTGCCAGCAGTGAGGGGGGGAGCCGGGTAGATACGCAGTATTTT.

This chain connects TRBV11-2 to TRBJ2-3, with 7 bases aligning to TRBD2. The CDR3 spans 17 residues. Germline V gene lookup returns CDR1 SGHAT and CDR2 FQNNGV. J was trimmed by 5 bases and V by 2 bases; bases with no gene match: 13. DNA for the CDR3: TGTGCCAGCAGCTTAAGTGCAGGGTGGGGGGGAAAAGATACGCAGTATTTT. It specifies CASSLSAGWGGKDTQYF.

The DNA for the CDR3 is TGTGCCAGCAGTTCCGGGACTAACGATTTGCATGAGCAGTTCTTC. This translates into CASSSGTNDLHEQFF. The V gene is TRBV3-1 (or the pseudogene TRBV3-2), the J gene TRBJ2-1, with 7 bases aligning to TRBD2. With 6 bases clipped from V and 8 bases from J, the junction kept 13 bases outside the gene matches. Germline V CDR1 and CDR2: LGHDT, YNNKEL (reference sequence). The CDR3 runs 15 residues.

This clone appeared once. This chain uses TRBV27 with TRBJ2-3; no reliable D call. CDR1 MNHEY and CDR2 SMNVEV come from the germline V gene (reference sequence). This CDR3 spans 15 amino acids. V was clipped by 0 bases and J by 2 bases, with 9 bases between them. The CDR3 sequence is CASSLSTGYTDTQYF. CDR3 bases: TGTGCCAGCAGTTTATCGACTGGCTACACAGATACGCAGTATTTT.